Listed here are 30 T cell receptor beta chains from one sample, sequenced in a study of T-cell reconstitution after alpha-beta-depleted transplantation in children. TCRbeta library construction was performed incorporating unique molecular identifiers. TCRdb re-derived calls from the PCR reads in MiXCR, one entry per CDR3 protein. The profile shows 100,000 to 120,000 distinct CDR3 sequences, approximately 6.4% of them singletons. The source was PBMCs, mostly from graft donor cells, collected 360 days after TCRalphabeta/CD19-depleted stem cell transplant. These TCRs come from a male patient between 2 and 10 years old who had a stem cell transplant for acute lymphoblastic leukemia, so the T cells may come from the graft donor.

This clonotype has a count of ten or more. This chain links TRBV10-2 with TRBJ1-1, with D unclear. In germline, CDR1 is WSHSY, CDR2 SAAADI. CDR3 length: 13 amino acids. Trimming removed 7 bases at V and 0 bases at J, with 9 bases between. CDR3 sequence (DNA): TGCGCCAGCACCGACCTGATGAACACTGAAGCTTTCTTT. Translation gives CASTDLMNTEAFF.

This clonotype has a handful of counts. V usage is TRBV25-1 and J usage is TRBJ2-7; D may be TRBD1 (6 bases). The CDR3 loop spans 13 amino acids. With 6 bases removed from V and 6 bases from J, the gap between germline ends came to 15 bases. Germline assignment: CDR1 MGHDK and CDR2 SYGVNS. The CDR3 DNA is TGTGCCAGCAGGGGAGAGCCCAGGGGCGAGCAGTACTTC. It yields the protein CASRGEPRGEQYF.

The J gene is TRBJ1-2, the V gene TRBV11-2; a weak D match, TRBD1 (6 bases). This CDR3 is 16 amino acids long. Germline CDR1 and CDR2: SGHAT and FQNNGV. V was trimmed by 1 base and J by 4 bases, leaving 16 bases between them. CDR3 sequence: CASSLVEGRTAYGYTF. The DNA of the CDR3 is TGTGCCAGCAGCTTAGTGGAAGGAAGGACAGCCTATGGCTACACCTTC.

This clonotype has only a few counts. The chain carries TRBV5-6 and TRBJ2-7; no clear D gene. The CDR3 totals 12 residues. Germline V gives CDR1 SGHDT, CDR2 YYEEEE. V shed 4 bases and J shed 5 bases, with 10 bases lying between them. The CDR3 here is CASSLQPHEQYF. The DNA for the CDR3 is TGTGCCAGCAGCCTGCAGCCCCACGAGCAGTACTTC.

This clonotype has ten or more counts. V and J are TRBV3-1 and TRBJ1-4; 8 nucleotides match TRBD1. Trimming took 6 bases from V and 8 from J; bases not matched to a gene: 5. The CDR3 runs 13 residues. Germline CDR1 reads LGHDT; CDR2 reads YNNKEL (reference sequence). The chain's CDR3 is CASRGTGEEKLFF. CDR3 DNA: TGTGCCAGCAGAGGGACAGGAGAAGAAAAACTGTTTTTT.

The chain employs TRBV11-2 and TRBJ2-7; D may match TRBD1 or TRBD2 (5 bases each). Trimming took 0 bases from V and 2 from J, leaving 11 bases between them. The germline V gene encodes CDR1 SGHAT and CDR2 FQNNGV. The CDR3 is 15 amino acids. The CDR3 DNA reads as TGTGCCAGCAGCTTAGAATGGGGACGGCCCTACGAGCAGTACTTC. Protein product: CASSLEWGRPYEQYF.

The chain joins TRBV28 to TRBJ1-1; D not resolved. The CDR3 spans 14 residues. CDR1 is MDHEN, CDR2 SYDVKM, per germline. With 6 bases removed from V and 3 bases from J, the gap between germline ends came to 14 bases. DNA of the CDR3: TGTGCCAGCAGGGTTGGAGGGCCGGACACTGAAGCTTTCTTT. Translated: CASRVGGPDTEAFF.

The sample holds a few counts of this clonotype. The chain links TRBV7-7 to TRBJ1-1, with unresolved D. Germline V gene data show CDR1 as SSHAT and CDR2 as FNYEAQ (reference sequence). The CDR3 spans 13 residues. V lost 3 bases and J lost 1, with 6 bases in between. This CDR3 reads CASSFGANTEAFF. Here the CDR3 DNA reads TGTGCCAGCAGCTTTGGCGCGAACACTGAAGCTTTCTTT. Looking up the rest from reference TRBV7-7 and TRBJ1-1 gives the full variable domain: GAGVSQSPRYKVTKRGQDVTLRCDPISSHATLYWYQQALGQGPEFLTYFNYEAQPDKSGLPSDRFSAERPEGSISTLTIQRTEQRDSAMYRCASSFGANTEAFFGQGTRLTVV.

DNA for the CDR3: TGCGCCAGCCAAATTAGCGGGGGGCCCAATTCGGGGAATGAGCAGTTCTTC. Translating it yields CASQISGGPNSGNEQFF. The V gene is TRBV10-1, the J gene TRBJ2-1, with 10 bases identical to TRBD2. This CDR3 has 17 amino acids. J was trimmed by 7 bases and V by 8 bases; bases with no gene match: 17. Germline V gene lookup returns CDR1 WNHNN and CDR2 SYGVQD (reference sequence).

V gene TRBV30 combines with J gene TRBJ2-2, with D possibly matching TRBD1 (6 bases). V shed 3 bases and J shed 8 bases, with 10 bases lying between them. There are 12 residues in the CDR3. The germline CDR1 and CDR2 sequences are GTSNPN and SVGIG (reference sequence). The CDR3 region has the DNA TGTGCCTGGAGCTGGGGGACAGGGGAGCTGTTTTTT. Residues: CAWSWGTGELFF.

This chain uses TRBV24-1 with TRBJ1-1; no clear D gene. V dropped 3 bases and J dropped 2 bases, with 9 bases sitting between them. This CDR3 contains 14 residues. Per the germline V gene, CDR1 is KGHDR and CDR2 is SFDVKD. The CDR3 sequence is CATSDRADNTEAFF. The CDR3 nucleotides are TGTGCCACCAGTGATAGGGCAGACAACACTGAAGCTTTCTTT.

This clonotype was recorded a few times. The chain uses TRBV5-1 and TRBJ2-7; D possibly uses TRBD1 or TRBD2 (5 bases each). Germline V gene data show CDR1 as SGHRS and CDR2 as YFSETQ. This CDR3 is built from 15 residues. V dropped 0 bases and J dropped 2 bases, with 12 bases sitting between them. The CDR3 coding sequence is TGCGCCAGCAGCTTGGTTGAGGGGTTCCCCTACGAGCAGTACTTC. The encoded protein is CASSLVEGFPYEQYF.

This clonotype has a count of ten or more. The rearrangement uses TRBV18 and TRBJ2-5; TRBD1 matches at 9 bases. J lost 3 bases, V lost 4 bases, and 9 bases had no gene match. This CDR3 region has 16 residues. The germline CDR1 and CDR2 sequences are KGHSH and LQKENI. CDR3 region: CASSHTTGQGKETQYF. For the CDR3, the DNA is TGTGCCAGCTCACACACCACCGGACAGGGGAAAGAGACCCAGTACTTC.

Only a few counts were recorded for this clonotype. The chain combines TRBV20-1 with TRBJ2-1, with 8 bases identical to TRBD2. V shed 3 bases and J 8 bases; nucleotides not matched to a gene: 12. The CDR3 spans 15 residues. CDR1 is DFQATT and CDR2 is SNEGSKA in the germline V gene (reference sequence). CDR3 sequence: CSARSSGKGGHEQFF. DNA of the CDR3: TGCAGTGCTAGGAGTAGCGGGAAGGGAGGACATGAGCAGTTCTTC.

This clonotype came up many times. The V and J genes are TRBV5-1 and TRBJ2-7; 7 bases are shared with TRBD2. Germline trimming cut 0 bases from V and 3 bases from J; bases unmatched to any gene: 3. Per the germline V gene, CDR1 is SGHRS and CDR2 is YFSETQ. This CDR3 region has 14 residues. The CDR3 bases are TGCGCCAGCAGCTTGGGGGGACTAAGCTACGAGCAGTACTTC. Amino acids: CASSLGGLSYEQYF.

V is TRBV30 and J is TRBJ1-1; D unclear. The V gene's germline CDR1 is GTSNPN and CDR2 SVGIG (reference sequence). The CDR3 has 13 residues. Trimming cost V 4 bases and J 1 base, with 10 bases left between them. CDR3 protein: CAWKRAANTEAFF. CDR3 DNA sequence: TGTGCCTGGAAAAGGGCAGCGAACACTGAAGCTTTCTTT.

This clonotype was recorded many times. CDR3 sequence: CASSPPPSFPREQYF. The CDR3, as DNA: TGTGCCAGCTCACCACCTCCCAGTTTCCCTAGGGAGCAGTACTTC. This sequence joins TRBV18 and TRBJ2-7; no definite D call. V was trimmed by 0 bases and J by 7 bases, leaving 16 bases between them. The germline CDR1 and CDR2 sequences are KGHSH and LQKENI. The CDR3 length is 15 residues.

The chain is built from TRBV29-1 and TRBJ1-4; D is perhaps TRBD1 (6 bases). In germline, CDR1 is SQVTM, CDR2 ANQGSEA. Trimming cost V 7 bases and J 15 bases, with 18 bases left between them. The CDR3 loop spans 11 amino acids. CDR3 nucleotides: TGCAGCGCTAGGGGGGGCCGAGGGGTGTTTTTT. Its protein is CSARGGRGVFF.

This clonotype was picked up many times. The V gene is TRBV6-5, the J gene TRBJ2-3; D may be TRBD1 or TRBD2 (5 bases each). Trimming removed 0 bases from V and 2 bases from J, with 9 bases in between. The germline CDR1 and CDR2 sequences are MNHEY and SVGAGI. The CDR3 covers 15 residues. Here the CDR3 reads CASSYSGRVTDTQYF. The CDR3, as DNA: TGTGCCAGCAGTTACTCGGGGCGGGTCACAGATACGCAGTATTTT.

There are many counts of this clonotype. The J gene is TRBJ2-6, the V gene TRBV10-3, with TRBD1 identical over 8 bases. This CDR3 comprises 19 residues. Trimming cost V 0 bases and J 0 bases; bases outside gene matches: 7. Germline loops: CDR1 ENHRY, CDR2 SYGVKD. The CDR3 region has the DNA TGTGCCATCAGTGAGTCATGGGGGACAGGCTACTCTGGGGCCAACGTCCTGACTTTC. This gives the protein CAISESWGTGYSGANVLTF.

This sequence joins TRBV4-1 and TRBJ2-2; no reliable D call. The V and J ends lost 4 bases and 5 bases respectively, with 14 bases between them. Per the germline V gene, CDR1 is MGHRA and CDR2 is YSYEKL. The CDR3 contains 15 residues. This chain's CDR3 is CASSPKEQTTGELFF. The CDR3 region has the DNA TGCGCCAGCAGCCCCAAGGAACAGACAACCGGGGAGCTGTTTTTT.

The V gene is TRBV2, the J gene TRBJ1-6; 8 positions agree with TRBD1. CDR3 length equals 15 residues. J lost 6 bases, V lost 1 base, and 2 bases had no gene match. The V gene's germline CDR1 is SNHLY and CDR2 FYNNEI. DNA of the CDR3: TGTGCCAGCAGTGAAGGGCAGGGGGCTAATTCACCCCTCCACTTT. Its protein product is CASSEGQGANSPLHF.

Details on this clonotype: This may come from a read error, since a much larger clone is one base off. The CDR3 ends on some other residue instead of the conserved phenylalanine or tryptophan, so this is likely a read error. The rearrangement uses TRBV5-1 and TRBJ2-3, with 13 nucleotides matching TRBD2. Germline V CDR1 and CDR2: SGHRS, YFSETQ. This CDR3 has 19 residues. Germline trimming cut 4 bases from V and 3 bases from J; bases unmatched to any gene: 14. CDR3 sequence: CASSATSGRAGLETDTQYL. In DNA form, the CDR3 reads TGCGCCAGCAGCGCTACTAGCGGGAGGGCCGGTTTGGAGACAGATACGCAGTATCTT.

CDR3 nucleotide sequence: TGTGCCAGCAGCTTAGGGGGGCTAAAGAGCAAAGAGACCCAGTACTTC. Amino acids: CASSLGGLKSKETQYF. This chain joins TRBV7-9 and TRBJ2-5; TRBD1 might be the D (6 bases). With 1 base removed from V and 3 bases from J, the gap between germline ends came to 15 bases. The germline gives CDR1 SEHNR, CDR2 FQNEAQ (reference sequence). This CDR3 is 16 amino acids long.

As DNA, the CDR3 is TGCAGTGCCCTTCGGACTAGACGAGAGACCCAGTACTTC. Translated: CSALRTRRETQYF. The genes are TRBV20-1 and TRBJ2-5, with 7 bases identical to TRBD2. From germline, CDR1 is DFQATT and CDR2 SNEGSKA (reference sequence). V was pared by 6 bases and J by 4 bases, with 8 bases of the junction left unmatched. This CDR3 has 13 amino acids.

This clonotype was seen repeatedly, ten times or more. The V gene is TRBV29-1, the J gene TRBJ2-1, with 10 bases that match TRBD1. V shed 3 bases, J shed 6 bases, and the junction held 8 bases outside the gene matches. The CDR3 is 15 residues long. Germline-derived CDR1 and CDR2 are SQVTM and ANQGSEA. The CDR3 here is CSVEGDRGPSNEQFF. The CDR3 DNA reads TGCAGCGTTGAGGGGGACAGGGGCCCTAGCAATGAGCAGTTCTTC.

This clonotype turned up a few times. This sequence joins TRBV7-9 and TRBJ2-7; 9 nucleotides align to TRBD1. J was trimmed by 2 bases and V by 6 bases; bases with no gene match: 8. CDR1 and CDR2 from the germline V gene are SEHNR and FQNEAQ (reference sequence). The CDR3 length is 15 residues. Here the CDR3 DNA reads TGTGCCAGCAGATCACCCGGGACAGGGCCCTACGAGCAGTACTTC. Protein: CASRSPGTGPYEQYF.

This clonotype was seen only a few times. The V call is TRBV7-2, the J call TRBJ1-6; no clear D gene. This CDR3 is 16 amino acids long. Trimming shortened V by 2 bases and J by 8 bases, and 16 bases separated the two germline ends. CDR1 and CDR2 from the germline V gene are SGHTA and FQGNSA. The CDR3: CASSLKGGRSDSPLHF. The DNA of the CDR3 is TGTGCCAGCAGCTTAAAAGGTGGGCGTTCCGATTCACCCCTCCACTTT.

This clonotype was recorded many times. J is TRBJ1-2 and V is TRBV3-1; unclear D gene. The V end lost 0 bases, the J end lost 4 bases, and 9 bases lay between the germline ends. The CDR3 totals 14 residues. Germline V gene lookup returns CDR1 LGHDT and CDR2 YNNKEL (reference sequence). The CDR3 loop is CASSQDRAFYGYTF. The CDR3, as DNA: TGTGCCAGCAGCCAAGATAGGGCGTTCTATGGCTACACCTTC.

The V call is TRBV7-9, the J call TRBJ2-1; weak D call: TRBD2 (5 bases). V dropped 0 bases and J dropped 9 bases, with 9 bases sitting between them. Germline loops: CDR1 SEHNR, CDR2 FQNEAQ (reference sequence). This CDR3 is built from 13 residues. The CDR3 DNA reads as TGTGCCAGCAGCTTAGCGGGAAGCGGTGAGCAGTTCTTC. Amino acids: CASSLAGSGEQFF.